The sequence of this TCR beta chain was determined in a study of T-cell reconstitution after alpha-beta-depleted transplantation in children (dated by TCRdb to 2016 to 2017). Regarding the research as a whole: Using TCR repertoire profiling, the study followed T-cell immune reconstitution in a quantitative way in children after TCRalphabeta/CD19-depleted allogeneic hematopoietic cell transplantation. Summary of the overall study and its limitations: Over the following months the frequencies of hyperexpanded clones went down, and after one year T-cell counts and TCRbeta diversity were mostly credited to newly produced T cells. The apparently early alphabetaT-cell count recovery about two months after transplant was reportedly dependent on only several hundred rapidly expanded clones derived from non-depleted graft cells. The high TCRbeta diversity at day 60 in some patients was ascribed to recipient T cells and intrathymic progenitors that had survived conditioning.

Preparation of the library involved PCR. Sequenced on an Illumina HiSeq 2500. Molecular barcoding was employed in the preparation of TCR libraries, with unique molecular identifiers being used to normalize TCRbeta repertoire quantification. Starting from the raw public reads, TCRdb applied fastp trimming at Q25, assembled clones with MiXCR and retained in-frame beta chains. Rows are unified per CDR3 protein, each entry keeping the most common DNA and genes. This sample has 700,000 to 950,000 distinct CDR3 sequences in its table, and roughly 16% of those were observed once. 5% of the sample is taken by the ten largest. The treatment or condition label on this specimen signifies: allogeneic hematopoietic cell transplantation with graft depleted of TCRalphabeta T cells and CD19 B cells. The transplant recipients were children given TCRalphabeta/CD19-depleted allogeneic hematopoietic cell grafts. Looking up the germline V gene yields CDR1 KGHSH and CDR2 LQKENI. The CDR3 numbers 15 residues from cysteine through phenylalanine. The DNA shown is the 45-base CDR3, in frame from base 1. Cut back by 1 base and 5 bases, the V and J ends lie 9 bases apart.

This clonotype showed up just a few times. The target of this receptor is not known. No much larger clone exists at a distance of one base, and base qualities are not known. The sequence came from a male patient between 10 and 17 years old who had a stem cell transplant for acute lymphoblastic leukemia, so the T cells may come from the graft donor. The rearrangement joined TRBV18 to TRBJ1-6; there is no confident call for the D gene. The sample was PBMCs, mostly from graft donor cells, taken 360 days after TCRalphabeta/CD19-depleted stem cell transplant. The nucleotide sequence reads TGTGCCAGCTCACCACAGGGATACCATAATTCACCCCTCCACTTT. This gives the protein CASSPQGYHNSPLHF.